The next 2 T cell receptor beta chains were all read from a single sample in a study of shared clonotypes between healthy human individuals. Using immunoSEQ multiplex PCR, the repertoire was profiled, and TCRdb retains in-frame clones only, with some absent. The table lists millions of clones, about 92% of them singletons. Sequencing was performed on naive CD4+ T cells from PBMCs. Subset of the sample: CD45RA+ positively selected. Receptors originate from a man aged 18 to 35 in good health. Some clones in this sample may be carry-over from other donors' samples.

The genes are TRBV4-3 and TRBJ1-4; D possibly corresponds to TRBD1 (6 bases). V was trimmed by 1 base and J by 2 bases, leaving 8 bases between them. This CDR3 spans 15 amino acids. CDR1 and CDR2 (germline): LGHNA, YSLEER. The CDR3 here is CASSQGGGTNEKLFF. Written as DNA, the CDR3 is TGCGCCAGCAGCCAAGGGGGGGGCACTAATGAAAAACTGTTTTTT.

CDR3 loop: CASSPGTGFSGANVLTF. CDR3 DNA: TGTGCCAGCTCACCTGGGACAGGGTTCTCTGGGGCCAACGTCCTGACTTTC. This chain uses TRBV18 with TRBJ2-6; 9 nucleotides align to TRBD1. V was pared by 3 bases and J by 0 bases, with 3 bases of the junction left unmatched. This CDR3 has 17 residues. Germline CDR1 KGHSH, CDR2 LQKENI.